This T cell receptor (beta chain) came from a study of cytomegalovirus exposure and HLA in healthy donors. Regarding the study as a whole: The study flagged approximately 180 TCR beta chains as cytomegalovirus-associated. Most TCR sequences proved rare, with some public TCRs found in many donors. Relative to equally common others, HLA-associated TCR beta chains showed greater clonal expansion in a later analysis.

13 Jbeta primers and 60 Vbeta primers were used for the PCR. The assay was immunoSEQ multiplex PCR, and TCRdb's table has in-frame clones only and misses some. The top ten clones hold around 1.9% of a sample with 130,000 or so clones, around 59% of them seen once. Trimming took 4 bases from V and 0 from J; bases not matched to a gene: 3. The V gene's germline CDR1 is KGHSH and CDR2 LQKENI. The CDR3 sequence is 15 residues long. For this clone: The antigen remains unidentified.

Sequenced material: PBMCs. This TCR was recovered from a male donor in good health and CMV-seronegative. The chain is built from TRBV18 and TRBJ1-5, with TRBD1 matching 7 bases. The CDR3 here is CASSHGTASNQPQHF. For the CDR3, the DNA is TGTGCCAGCTCACACGGGACAGCTAGCAATCAGCCCCAGCATTTT.